This T cell receptor (beta chain) was captured by sequencing in a study of blood T cell repertoires in COVID-19. Overall study context: The United States, Italy and Spain provided the acute and convalescent COVID-19 samples.

Trimming removed 6 bases from V and 1 base from J, with 9 bases in between. The CDR3 loop spans 13 amino acids. Some clones are missing from TCRdb's copy, which holds only in-frame ones; the method was immunoSEQ multiplex PCR. The sample yields 85,000 to 110,000 clones, 75% to 90% seen once. This clone showed up just once. This receptor was taken from a human donor in a cohort sampled during active or convalescent COVID-19. Sequenced: peripheral blood. The chain employs TRBV12-3 or TRBV12-4 and TRBJ1-2, with a weak D call TRBD1 (5 bases). The CDR3 region is CASRPGVNYGYTF. CDR3 coding DNA: TGTGCCAGCAGGCCGGGGGTTAACTATGGCTACACCTTC.